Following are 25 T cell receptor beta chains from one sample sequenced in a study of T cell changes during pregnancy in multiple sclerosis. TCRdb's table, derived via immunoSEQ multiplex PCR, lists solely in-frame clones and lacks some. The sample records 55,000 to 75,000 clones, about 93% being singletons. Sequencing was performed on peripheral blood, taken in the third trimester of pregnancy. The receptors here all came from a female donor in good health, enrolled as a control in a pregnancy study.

The CDR3 sequence: CASSLAAGGGEKYF. CDR3 DNA sequence: TGTGCCAGCAGCTTAGCGGCAGGGGGCGGCGAAAAGTACTTC. This chain uses TRBV7-2 with TRBJ2-7; 8 positions agree with TRBD1. The germline V gene has CDR1 SGHTA and CDR2 FQGNSA. The CDR3 covers 14 residues. The V and J ends lost 0 bases and 11 bases, in that order; junction bases with no gene match: 9. Together with reference TRBV7-2 and TRBJ2-7, the CDR3 gives the full variable domain: GAGVSQSPSNKVTEKGKDVELRCDPISGHTALYWYRQSLGQGLEFLIYFQGNSAPDKSGLPSDRFSAERTGGSVSTLTIQRTQQEDSAVYLCASSLAAGGGEKYFGPGTRLTVT.

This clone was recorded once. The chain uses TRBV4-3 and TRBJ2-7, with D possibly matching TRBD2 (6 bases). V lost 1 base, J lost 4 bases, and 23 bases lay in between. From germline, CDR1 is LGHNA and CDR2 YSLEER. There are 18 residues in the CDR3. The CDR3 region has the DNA TGCGCCAGCAGCCAAGCTTTGGCGGAGTGGGGGGTCGGATACGAGCAGTACTTC. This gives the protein CASSQALAEWGVGYEQYF.

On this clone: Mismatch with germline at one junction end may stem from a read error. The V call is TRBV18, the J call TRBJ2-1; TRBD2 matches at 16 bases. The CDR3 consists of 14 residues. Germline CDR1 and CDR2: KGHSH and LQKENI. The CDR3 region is CASSRGTSGGAGIF. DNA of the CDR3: TGTGCCAGCTCCCGCGGGACTAGCGGGGGGGCCGGGATCTTC.

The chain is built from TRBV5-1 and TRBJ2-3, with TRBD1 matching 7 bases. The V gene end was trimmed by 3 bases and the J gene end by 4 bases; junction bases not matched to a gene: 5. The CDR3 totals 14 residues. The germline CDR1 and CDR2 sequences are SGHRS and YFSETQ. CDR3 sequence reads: CASSSRQGADTQYF. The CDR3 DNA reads TGCGCCAGCAGCTCCAGACAGGGAGCAGATACGCAGTATTTT. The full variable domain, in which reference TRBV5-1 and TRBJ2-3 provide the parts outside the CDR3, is KAGVTQTPRYLIKTRGQQVTLSCSPISGHRSVSWYQQTPGQGLQFLFEYFSETQRNKGNFPGRFSGRQFSNSRSEMNVSTLELGDSALYLCASSSRQGADTQYFGPGTRLTVL.

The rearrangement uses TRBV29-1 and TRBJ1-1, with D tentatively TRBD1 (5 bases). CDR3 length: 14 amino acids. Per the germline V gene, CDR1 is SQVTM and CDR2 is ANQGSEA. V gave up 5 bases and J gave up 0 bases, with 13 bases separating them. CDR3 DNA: TGCAGCGTTTCCAAGCGGGGGTTGAACACTGAAGCTTTCTTT. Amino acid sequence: CSVSKRGLNTEAFF.

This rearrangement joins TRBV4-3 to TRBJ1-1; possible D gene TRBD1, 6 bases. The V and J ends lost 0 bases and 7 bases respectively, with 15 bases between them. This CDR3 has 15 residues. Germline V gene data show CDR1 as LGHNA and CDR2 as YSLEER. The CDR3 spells CASSQDPDSLFEAFF. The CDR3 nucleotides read TGCGCCAGCAGCCAAGATCCGGACAGCTTATTTGAAGCTTTCTTT.

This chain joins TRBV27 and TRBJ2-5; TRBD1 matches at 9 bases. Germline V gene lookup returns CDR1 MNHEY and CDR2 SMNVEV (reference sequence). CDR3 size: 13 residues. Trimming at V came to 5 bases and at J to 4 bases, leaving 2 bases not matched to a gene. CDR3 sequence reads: CASSNRGLETQYF. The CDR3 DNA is TGTGCCAGCAGTAACAGGGGGCTAGAGACCCAGTACTTC.

The CDR3 loop is CASSNRGAADTQYF. CDR3 DNA sequence: TGTGCCAGTTCAAACAGGGGAGCGGCAGATACGCAGTATTTT. V usage is TRBV27 and J usage is TRBJ2-3, with TRBD1 matching 7 bases. Per germline, CDR1 MNHEY and CDR2 SMNVEV (reference sequence). The CDR3 is 14 amino acids. The V gene end was trimmed by 9 bases and the J gene end by 4 bases; junction bases not matched to a gene: 10.

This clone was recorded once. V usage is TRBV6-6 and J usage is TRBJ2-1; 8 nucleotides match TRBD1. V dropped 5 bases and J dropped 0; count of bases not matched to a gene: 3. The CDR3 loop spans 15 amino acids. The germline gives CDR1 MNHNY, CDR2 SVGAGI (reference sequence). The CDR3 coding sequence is TGTGCCAGCAGTGACAGGGGAGCCTCCTACAATGAGCAGTTCTTC. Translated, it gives CASSDRGASYNEQFF.

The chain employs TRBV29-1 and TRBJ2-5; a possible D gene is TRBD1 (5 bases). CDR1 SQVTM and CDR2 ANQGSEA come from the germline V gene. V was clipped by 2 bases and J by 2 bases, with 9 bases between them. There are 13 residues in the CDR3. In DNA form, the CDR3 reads TGCAGCGTTGAACGGCAGGGACAAGAGACCCAGTACTTC. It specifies CSVERQGQETQYF. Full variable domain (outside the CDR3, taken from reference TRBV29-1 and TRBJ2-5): SAVISQKPSRDICQRGTSLTIQCQVDSQVTMMFWYRQQPGQSLTLIATANQGSEATYESGFVIDKFPISRPNLTFSTLTVSNMSPEDSSIYLCSVERQGQETQYFGPGTRLLVL.

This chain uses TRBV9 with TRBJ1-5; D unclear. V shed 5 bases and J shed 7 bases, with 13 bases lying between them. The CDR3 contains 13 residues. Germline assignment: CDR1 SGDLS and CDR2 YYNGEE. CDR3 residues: CASSENGGQPQHF. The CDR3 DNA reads TGTGCCAGCAGTGAAAACGGAGGCCAGCCCCAGCATTTT.

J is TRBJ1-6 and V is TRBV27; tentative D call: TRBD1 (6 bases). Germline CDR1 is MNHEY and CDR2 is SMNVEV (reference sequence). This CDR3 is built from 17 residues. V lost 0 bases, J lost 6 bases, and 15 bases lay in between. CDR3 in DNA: TGTGCCAGCAGTTTATCGATAGGGGGACAACTTAATTCACCCCTCCACTTT. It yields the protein CASSLSIGGQLNSPLHF.

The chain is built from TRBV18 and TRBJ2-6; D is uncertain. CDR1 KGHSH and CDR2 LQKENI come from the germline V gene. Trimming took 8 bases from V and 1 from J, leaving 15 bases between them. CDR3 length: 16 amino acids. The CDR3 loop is CASDTPVESGANVLTF. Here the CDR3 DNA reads TGTGCCAGCGACACTCCCGTCGAGTCTGGGGCCAACGTCCTGACTTTC.

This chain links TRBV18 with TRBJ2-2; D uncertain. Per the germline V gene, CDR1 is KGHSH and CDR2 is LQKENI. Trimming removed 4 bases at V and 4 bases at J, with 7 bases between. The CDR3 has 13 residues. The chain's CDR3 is CASSQTSTGELFF. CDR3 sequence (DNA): TGTGCCAGCTCACAGACAAGCACCGGGGAGCTGTTTTTT. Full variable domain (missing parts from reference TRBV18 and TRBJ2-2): NAGVMQNPRHLVRRRGQEARLRCSPMKGHSHVYWYRQLPEEGLKFMVYLQKENIIDESGMPKERFSAEFPKEGPSILRIQQVVRGDSAAYFCASSQTSTGELFFGEGSRLTVL.

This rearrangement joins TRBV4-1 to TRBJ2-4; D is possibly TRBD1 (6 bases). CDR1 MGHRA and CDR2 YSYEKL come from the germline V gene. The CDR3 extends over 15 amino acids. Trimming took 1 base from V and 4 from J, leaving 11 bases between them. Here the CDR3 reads CASSQVSRGKNIQYF. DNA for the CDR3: TGCGCCAGCAGCCAAGTCAGCAGGGGTAAAAACATTCAGTACTTC.

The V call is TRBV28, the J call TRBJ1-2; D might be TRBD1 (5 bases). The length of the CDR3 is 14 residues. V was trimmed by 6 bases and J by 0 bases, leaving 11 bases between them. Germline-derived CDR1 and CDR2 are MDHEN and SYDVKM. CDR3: CASSPGGANYGYTF. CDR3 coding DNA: TGTGCCAGCAGCCCGGGGGGTGCTAACTATGGCTACACCTTC.

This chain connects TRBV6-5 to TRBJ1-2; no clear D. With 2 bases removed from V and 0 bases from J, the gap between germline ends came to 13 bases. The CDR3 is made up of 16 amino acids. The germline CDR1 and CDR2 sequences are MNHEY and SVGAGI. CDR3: CASSYRTVGANYGYTF. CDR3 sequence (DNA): TGTGCCAGCAGTTACCGAACGGTGGGAGCTAACTATGGCTACACCTTC.

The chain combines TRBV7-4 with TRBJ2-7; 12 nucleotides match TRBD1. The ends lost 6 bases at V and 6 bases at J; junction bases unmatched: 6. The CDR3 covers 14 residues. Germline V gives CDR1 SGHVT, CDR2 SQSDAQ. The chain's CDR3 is CASRSGTGGSEQYF. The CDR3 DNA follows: TGTGCCAGCAGGTCCGGGACAGGGGGCTCCGAGCAGTACTTC.

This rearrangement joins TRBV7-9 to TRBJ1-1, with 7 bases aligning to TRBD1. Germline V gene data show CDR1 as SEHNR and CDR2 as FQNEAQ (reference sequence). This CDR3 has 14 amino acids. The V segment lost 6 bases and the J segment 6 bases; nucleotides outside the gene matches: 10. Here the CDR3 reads CASSPTSDRAEAFF. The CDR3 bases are TGTGCCAGCAGTCCTACCTCCGACAGGGCTGAAGCTTTCTTT.

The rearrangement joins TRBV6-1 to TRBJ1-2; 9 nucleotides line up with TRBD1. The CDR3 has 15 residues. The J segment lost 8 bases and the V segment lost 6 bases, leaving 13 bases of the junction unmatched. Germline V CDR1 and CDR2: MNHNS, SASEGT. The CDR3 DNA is TGTGCCAGCAGGAACAGGGGGACAGGGTATGAAGGCTACACCTTC. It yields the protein CASRNRGTGYEGYTF.

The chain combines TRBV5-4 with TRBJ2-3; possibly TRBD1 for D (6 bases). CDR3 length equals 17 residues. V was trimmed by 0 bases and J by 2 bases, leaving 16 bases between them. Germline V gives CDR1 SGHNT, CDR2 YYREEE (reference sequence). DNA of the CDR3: TGTGCCAGCAGCTTGGGTCGAGGGGGACCCTTCACAGATACGCAGTATTTT. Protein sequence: CASSLGRGGPFTDTQYF.

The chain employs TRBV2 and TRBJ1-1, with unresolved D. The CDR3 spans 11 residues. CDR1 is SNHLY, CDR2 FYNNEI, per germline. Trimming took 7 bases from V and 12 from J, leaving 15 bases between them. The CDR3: CASTEGGETFF. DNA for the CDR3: TGTGCCAGCACCGAGGGTGGGGAAACTTTCTTT.

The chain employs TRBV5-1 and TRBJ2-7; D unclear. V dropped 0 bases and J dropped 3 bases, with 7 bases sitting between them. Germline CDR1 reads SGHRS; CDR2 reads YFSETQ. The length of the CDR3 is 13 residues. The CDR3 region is CASSLDGFYEQYF. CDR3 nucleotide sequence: TGCGCCAGCAGCTTGGATGGCTTCTACGAGCAGTACTTC.

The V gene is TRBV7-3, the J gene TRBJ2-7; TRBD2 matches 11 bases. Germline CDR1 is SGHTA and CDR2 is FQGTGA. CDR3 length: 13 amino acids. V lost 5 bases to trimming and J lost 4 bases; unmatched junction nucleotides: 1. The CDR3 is CASSTSGGYEQYF. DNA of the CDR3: TGTGCCAGCAGCACTAGCGGGGGTTACGAGCAGTACTTC.

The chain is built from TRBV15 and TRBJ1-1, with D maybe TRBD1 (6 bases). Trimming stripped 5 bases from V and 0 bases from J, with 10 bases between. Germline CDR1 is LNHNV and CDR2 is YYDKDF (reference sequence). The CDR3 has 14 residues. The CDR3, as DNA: TGTGCCACCAGCGCTAGGGGGATGAACACTGAAGCTTTCTTT. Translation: CATSARGMNTEAFF.